These 22 T cell receptor beta chains came from one sample sequenced in a study of neurological immune-mediated disorders. TCRdb re-called the 5' RACE reads with MiXCR, one entry per CDR3 protein. This sample has some 50,000 distinct CDR3 sequences, with over 15% found just once. Sequenced material: PBMCs. The origin of the receptors is a man aged 55 to 70 in good health.

V usage is TRBV20-1 and J usage is TRBJ2-7; D is possibly TRBD2 (6 bases). Germline V CDR1 and CDR2: DFQATT, SNEGSKA (reference sequence). V lost 7 bases and J 7 bases, leaving 20 bases between the germline ends. The CDR3 is 13 amino acids. CDR3 protein: CSGGRRGVKEQYF. As DNA, the CDR3 is TGCAGTGGCGGGCGGCGGGGAGTTAAAGAGCAGTACTTC.

In its sample, this clonotype was seen many times. This sequence joins TRBV7-2 and TRBJ1-5; D is ambiguous. The CDR3 covers 14 residues. V was clipped by 0 bases and J by 4 bases, with 7 bases between them. Germline V CDR1 and CDR2: SGHTA, FQGNSA. The CDR3 nucleotides read TGTGCCAGCAGCTTAGCGGTCCTAAATCAGCCCCAGCATTTT. Amino acid sequence: CASSLAVLNQPQHF. Looking up the rest from reference TRBV7-2 and TRBJ1-5 gives the full variable domain: GAGVSQSPSNKVTEKGKDVELRCDPISGHTALYWYRQSLGQGLEFLIYFQGNSAPDKSGLPSDRFSAERTGGSVSTLTIQRTQQEDSAVYLCASSLAVLNQPQHFGDGTRLSIL.

This clonotype showed up many times. This chain connects TRBV29-1 to TRBJ1-6; TRBD1 aligns across 10 bases. The V segment lost 5 bases and the J segment 8 bases; nucleotides outside the gene matches: 3. Per germline, CDR1 SQVTM and CDR2 ANQGSEA. CDR3 size: 13 residues. The CDR3: CSVRTGGHSPLHF. The DNA for the CDR3 is TGCAGCGTTCGGACAGGGGGACATTCACCCCTCCACTTT.

In this sample, this clonotype turned up many times. J is TRBJ2-3 and V is TRBV5-6; the D gene is possibly TRBD2 (6 bases). This CDR3 has 16 amino acids. The germline V gene encodes CDR1 SGHDT and CDR2 YYEEEE. Trimming removed 3 bases at V and 3 bases at J, with 17 bases between. The DNA of the CDR3 is TGTGCCAGCAGCTCCGGGACTTGGAGGGGAACAGATACGCAGTATTTT. Translation: CASSSGTWRGTDTQYF.

This clonotype showed up many times. V gene TRBV24-1 combines with J gene TRBJ1-1; D is undetermined. Germline CDR1 reads KGHDR; CDR2 reads SFDVKD. This CDR3 has 15 residues. The V and J ends lost 5 bases and 0 bases respectively, with 12 bases between them. The CDR3 coding sequence is TGTGCCACCAGTGCCGGAAGCAGGATGAACACTGAAGCTTTCTTT. Amino acid sequence: CATSAGSRMNTEAFF.

This clonotype was observed many times. The chain combines TRBV28 with TRBJ2-7; a possible D gene is TRBD1 (7 bases). Deletions cut 3 bases from V and 7 bases from J, with 19 bases between. Germline assignment: CDR1 MDHEN and CDR2 SYDVKM. This CDR3 is built from 15 residues. The CDR3 sequence: CASSLFSTGAGEQYF. For the CDR3, the DNA is TGTGCCAGCAGTTTGTTCTCTACAGGGGCGGGGGAGCAGTACTTC.

The table lists this clonotype with a few counts. The chain uses TRBV24-1 and TRBJ2-3; 8 bases are shared with TRBD1. V lost 3 bases to trimming and J lost 10 bases; unmatched junction nucleotides: 8. The CDR3 runs to 14 residues. Germline values: CDR1 KGHDR, CDR2 SFDVKD. CDR3 protein: CATSDPRGQGSQYF. The CDR3 coding sequence is TGTGCCACCAGTGATCCGAGAGGACAGGGATCGCAGTATTTT.

In regard to this clonotype: A much larger clone sits a single nucleotide away, making a read error possible. The chain combines TRBV4-2 with TRBJ2-2, with TRBD1 identical over 7 bases. V was pared by 5 bases and J by 2 bases, with 11 bases of the junction left unmatched. The length of the CDR3 is 17 residues. Germline CDR1 and CDR2: LGHNA and YNFKEQ. CDR3 in DNA: TGTGCCAGCAGCAAATCCGTGACAGGGACAAACACCGGGGAGCTGTTTTTT. Translation: CASSKSVTGTNTGELFF.

Worth noting for this clonotype: It may be a read error: a sequence one base away is much more abundant. Here the CDR3 omits its conserved ending phenylalanine or tryptophan, so a read error is the likely source. The chain combines TRBV7-3 with TRBJ2-1; D might be TRBD2 (5 bases). CDR1 and CDR2 from the germline V gene are SGHTA and FQGTGA. This CDR3 has 14 residues. V was trimmed by 0 bases and J by 9 bases, leaving 12 bases between them. For the CDR3, the DNA is TGTGCCAGCAGCTTAACGTCACTAGAATCTGAGCAGTTCTCC. Translating gives CASSLTSLESEQFS.

The CDR3 loop reads CASSPSGRAYEQYF. For the CDR3, the DNA is TGTGCCAGCAGCCCTAGCGGGAGGGCCTACGAGCAGTACTTC. The rearrangement uses TRBV3-1 and TRBJ2-7; 12 bases map to TRBD2. Germline CDR1 and CDR2: LGHDT and YNNKEL (reference sequence). CDR3 length: 14 amino acids. The junction had 0 bases not matched to a gene; V was cut back by 4 bases and J by 2 bases.

This clonotype was seen repeatedly, ten times or more. The chain combines TRBV20-1 with TRBJ1-1, with D perhaps matching TRBD1 (5 bases). Germline loops: CDR1 DFQATT, CDR2 SNEGSKA (reference sequence). The CDR3 runs to 14 residues. Trimming removed 0 bases at V and 1 base at J, with 9 bases between. CDR3 DNA sequence: TGCAGTGCTAGAGATCGCAGGGCGAACACTGAAGCTTTCTTT. Protein sequence: CSARDRRANTEAFF.

Ten or more counts support this clonotype. The chain couples TRBV5-1 to TRBJ2-2; the match to TRBD2 covers 12 bases. CDR3 length: 20 amino acids. CDR1 is SGHRS and CDR2 is YFSETQ in the germline V gene. Trimming removed 0 bases from V and 1 base from J; junction bases left unmatched: 10. The CDR3 loop reads CASSLGDGLAGPKNTGELFF. The CDR3, as DNA: TGCGCCAGCAGCTTGGGGGACGGACTAGCGGGACCGAAGAACACCGGGGAGCTGTTTTTT.

This clonotype was seen many times. This sequence joins TRBV5-1 and TRBJ2-2; D not resolved. The CDR3 covers 14 residues. Germline values: CDR1 SGHRS, CDR2 YFSETQ. V was trimmed by 3 bases and J by 4 bases, leaving 10 bases between them. CDR3 amino acids: CASSSSVGTGELFF. The DNA for the CDR3 is TGCGCCAGCAGCTCCTCCGTGGGCACCGGGGAGCTGTTTTTT. Combining the CDR3 with reference TRBV5-1 and TRBJ2-2 gives the whole variable domain KAGVTQTPRYLIKTRGQQVTLSCSPISGHRSVSWYQQTPGQGLQFLFEYFSETQRNKGNFPGRFSGRQFSNSRSEMNVSTLELGDSALYLCASSSSVGTGELFFGEGSRLTVL.

This clonotype was counted at least ten times. The V and J genes are TRBV12-3 or TRBV12-4 and TRBJ1-5; 10 nucleotides match TRBD1. The CDR3 has 14 residues. Losses at the gene ends were 6 bases for V and 6 bases for J; bases not matched to a gene: 5. The CDR3 nucleotides read TGTGCCAGCAGGGGGACAGGGGTATTTCAGCCCCAGCATTTT. Translating gives CASRGTGVFQPQHF.

There are many counts of this clonotype. This chain connects TRBV29-1 to TRBJ2-3; D might be TRBD2 (6 bases). Trimming removed 1 base from V and 4 bases from J, with 9 bases in between. This CDR3 has 13 residues. Germline V gene lookup returns CDR1 SQVTM and CDR2 ANQGSEA. The CDR3 bases are TGCAGCGTTGAAGTGCGGGGATCAGATACGCAGTATTTT. Translated, it gives CSVEVRGSDTQYF.

The table lists this clonotype with many counts. The rearrangement uses TRBV5-1 and TRBJ2-7; 8 bases match TRBD1. J was trimmed by 0 bases and V by 0 bases; bases with no gene match: 5. Germline CDR1 is SGHRS and CDR2 is YFSETQ. There are 16 residues in the CDR3. Written as DNA, the CDR3 is TGCGCCAGCAGCTTGGAGGCAGGGGGCGGCTCCTACGAGCAGTACTTC. Its protein is CASSLEAGGGSYEQYF.

This clonotype has ten or more counts. The V call is TRBV7-9, the J call TRBJ2-5; 7 positions match TRBD1. CDR1 is SEHNR, CDR2 FQNEAQ, per germline (reference sequence). This CDR3 comprises 15 residues. After removal of 5 bases from V and 2 bases from J, the junction contained 8 bases not matched to a gene. CDR3 nucleotides: TGTGCCAGCAGCGTCGAGGGGGCAGGGCAAGAGACCCAGTACTTC. It codes for CASSVEGAGQETQYF.

This clonotype was counted many times. This chain links TRBV20-1 with TRBJ2-7; perhaps TRBD2 as D (7 bases). This CDR3 has 16 amino acids. V lost 3 bases to trimming and J lost 0 bases, with 18 bases between them. Germline CDR1 and CDR2: DFQATT and SNEGSKA (reference sequence). The CDR3 coding sequence is TGCAGTGCTAGCGGGGGGCCAGGGGCCAGCTCCTACGAGCAGTACTTC. This codes for CSASGGPGASSYEQYF.

This clonotype has ten or more counts. The rearrangement uses TRBV11-2 and TRBJ2-5; 12 bases line up with TRBD2. With V trimmed by 0 bases and J by 2 bases, 16 bases remained unmatched. The CDR3 has 21 amino acids. Germline lookup yields CDR1 SGHAT and CDR2 FQNNGV. The CDR3 region is CASSLDLLAGGTIWVQETQYF. The CDR3 coding sequence is TGTGCCAGCAGCTTAGATCTCCTAGCGGGAGGGACTATTTGGGTGCAAGAGACCCAGTACTTC.

This clonotype was seen at least ten times. The J gene is TRBJ1-5, the V gene TRBV20-1; the D gene is possibly TRBD1 (5 bases). The CDR3 length is 15 residues. Germline V gives CDR1 DFQATT, CDR2 SNEGSKA (reference sequence). The V gene lost 1 base and the J gene lost 0 bases, with 10 bases spanning the gap. The CDR3: CSARVRENSNQPQHF. The DNA of the CDR3 is TGCAGTGCTAGAGTCAGGGAGAATAGCAATCAGCCCCAGCATTTT.

This clonotype was recorded at least ten times. The chain is built from TRBV28 and TRBJ1-1, with D hard to call. From germline, CDR1 is MDHEN and CDR2 SYDVKM. This CDR3 is 14 amino acids long. V dropped 4 bases and J dropped 0 bases, with 9 bases sitting between them. CDR3 residues: CASSSVGVNTEAFF. The CDR3 DNA follows: TGTGCCAGCAGTTCGGTCGGGGTGAACACTGAAGCTTTCTTT. Looking up the rest from reference TRBV28 and TRBJ1-1 gives the full variable domain: DVKVTQSSRYLVKRTGEKVFLECVQDMDHENMFWYRQDPGLGLRLIYFSYDVKMKEKGDIPEGYSVSREKKERFSLILESASTNQTSMYLCASSSVGVNTEAFFGQGTRLTVV.

The gene calls are TRBV7-2 and TRBJ1-5; weak D call: TRBD1 (5 bases). This CDR3 has 13 residues. CDR1 is SGHTA and CDR2 is FQGNSA in the germline V gene. Trimming stripped 8 bases from V and 5 bases from J, with 13 bases between. The CDR3 DNA is TGTGCCAGCTTAGGTTCGGGGGATCAGCCCCAGCATTTT. Its protein is CASLGSGDQPQHF.